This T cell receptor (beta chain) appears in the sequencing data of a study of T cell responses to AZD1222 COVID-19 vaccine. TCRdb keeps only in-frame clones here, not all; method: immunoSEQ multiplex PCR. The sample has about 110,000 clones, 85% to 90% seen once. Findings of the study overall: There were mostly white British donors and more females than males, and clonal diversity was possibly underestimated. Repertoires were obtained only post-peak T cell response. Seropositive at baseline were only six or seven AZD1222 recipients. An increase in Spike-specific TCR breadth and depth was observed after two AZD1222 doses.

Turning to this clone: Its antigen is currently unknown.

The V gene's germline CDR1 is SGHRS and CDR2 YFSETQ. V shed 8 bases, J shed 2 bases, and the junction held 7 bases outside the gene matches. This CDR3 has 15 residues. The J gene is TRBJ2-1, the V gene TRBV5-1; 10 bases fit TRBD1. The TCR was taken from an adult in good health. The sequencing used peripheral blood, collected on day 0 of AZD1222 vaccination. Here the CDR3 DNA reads TGCGCCAGTCATATCGGGACAGGGGCCTACAATGAGCAGTTCTTC. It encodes CASHIGTGAYNEQFF.